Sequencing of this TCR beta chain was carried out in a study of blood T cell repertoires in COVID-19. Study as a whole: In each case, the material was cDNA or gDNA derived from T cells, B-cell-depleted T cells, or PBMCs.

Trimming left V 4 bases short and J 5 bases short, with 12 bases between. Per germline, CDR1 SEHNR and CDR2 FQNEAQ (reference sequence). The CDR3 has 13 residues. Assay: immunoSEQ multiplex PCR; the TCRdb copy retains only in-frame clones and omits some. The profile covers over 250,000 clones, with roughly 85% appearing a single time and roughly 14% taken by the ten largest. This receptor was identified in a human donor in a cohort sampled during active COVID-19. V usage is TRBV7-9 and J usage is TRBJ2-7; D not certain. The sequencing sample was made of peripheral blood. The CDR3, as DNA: TGTGCCAGCAGCTCCGGCCCCAGGAACGAGCAGTACTTC. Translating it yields CASSSGPRNEQYF.